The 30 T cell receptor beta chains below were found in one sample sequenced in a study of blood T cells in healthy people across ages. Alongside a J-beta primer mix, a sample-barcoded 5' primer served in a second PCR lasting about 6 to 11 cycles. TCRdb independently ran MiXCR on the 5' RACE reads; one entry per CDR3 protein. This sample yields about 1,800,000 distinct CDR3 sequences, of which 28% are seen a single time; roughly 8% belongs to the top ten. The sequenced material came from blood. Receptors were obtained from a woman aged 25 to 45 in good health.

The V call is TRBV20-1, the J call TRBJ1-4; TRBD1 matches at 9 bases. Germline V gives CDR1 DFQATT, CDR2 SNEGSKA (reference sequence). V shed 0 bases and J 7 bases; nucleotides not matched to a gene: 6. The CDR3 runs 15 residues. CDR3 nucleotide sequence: TGCAGTGCTAGAGATCCCACAGGGGGCATTGAAAAACTGTTTTTT. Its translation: CSARDPTGGIEKLFF.

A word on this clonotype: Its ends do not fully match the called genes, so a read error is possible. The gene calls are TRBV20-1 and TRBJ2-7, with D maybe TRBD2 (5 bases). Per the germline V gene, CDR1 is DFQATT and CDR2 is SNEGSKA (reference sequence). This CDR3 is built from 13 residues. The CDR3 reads CSARPSRTYEHYF. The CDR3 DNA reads TGCAGTGCTAGACCTAGCAGAACCTACGAGCACTACTTC.

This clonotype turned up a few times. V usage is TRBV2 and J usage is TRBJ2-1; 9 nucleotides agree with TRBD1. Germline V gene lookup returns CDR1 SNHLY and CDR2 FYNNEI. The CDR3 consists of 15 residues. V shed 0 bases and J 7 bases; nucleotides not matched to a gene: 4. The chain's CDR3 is CASSEAGTGWNEQFF. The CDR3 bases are TGTGCCAGCAGTGAAGCCGGGACAGGGTGGAATGAGCAGTTCTTC.

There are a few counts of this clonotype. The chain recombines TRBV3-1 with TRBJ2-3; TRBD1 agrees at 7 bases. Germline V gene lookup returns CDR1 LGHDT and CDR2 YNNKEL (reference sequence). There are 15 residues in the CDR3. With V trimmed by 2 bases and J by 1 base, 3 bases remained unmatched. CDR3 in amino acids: CASSQTGVGTDTQYF. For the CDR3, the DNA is TGTGCCAGCAGCCAAACAGGGGTTGGCACAGATACGCAGTATTTT.

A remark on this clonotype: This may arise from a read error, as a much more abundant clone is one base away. The CDR3 bases are TGTGCCAGCAGGTTAAGTACAGGGTTTCTCGGCTACACCTTC. Translation: CASRLSTGFLGYTF. The chain links TRBV12-3 or TRBV12-4 to TRBJ1-2, with D maybe TRBD1 (6 bases). V was shortened by 6 bases and J by 8 bases, with 19 bases between the two germline ends. The CDR3 has 14 residues.

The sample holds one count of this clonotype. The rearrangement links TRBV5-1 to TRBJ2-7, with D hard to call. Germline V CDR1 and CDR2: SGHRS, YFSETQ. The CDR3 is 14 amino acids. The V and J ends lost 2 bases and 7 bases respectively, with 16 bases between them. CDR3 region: CASSLGPLSGEQYF. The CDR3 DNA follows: TGCGCCAGCAGCTTAGGACCCCTTTCCGGAGAGCAGTACTTC.

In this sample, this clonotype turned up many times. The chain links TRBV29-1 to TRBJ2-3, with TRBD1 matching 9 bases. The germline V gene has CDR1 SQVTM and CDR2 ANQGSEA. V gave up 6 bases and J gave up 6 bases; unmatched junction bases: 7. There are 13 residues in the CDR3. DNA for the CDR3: TGCAGCGTGCGGGACAGGGCAGTTGATACGCAGTATTTT. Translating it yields CSVRDRAVDTQYF.

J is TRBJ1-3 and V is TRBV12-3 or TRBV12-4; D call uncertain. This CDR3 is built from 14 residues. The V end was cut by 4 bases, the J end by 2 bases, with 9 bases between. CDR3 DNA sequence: TGTGCCAGCAGTTCCGGTATAACTGGAAACACCATATATTTT. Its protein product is CASSSGITGNTIYF.

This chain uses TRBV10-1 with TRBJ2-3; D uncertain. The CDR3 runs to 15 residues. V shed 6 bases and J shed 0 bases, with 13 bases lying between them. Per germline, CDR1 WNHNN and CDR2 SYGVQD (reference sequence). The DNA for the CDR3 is TGCGCCAGCAGGCCAGTGACGCCTAGCACAGATACGCAGTATTTT. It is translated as CASRPVTPSTDTQYF.

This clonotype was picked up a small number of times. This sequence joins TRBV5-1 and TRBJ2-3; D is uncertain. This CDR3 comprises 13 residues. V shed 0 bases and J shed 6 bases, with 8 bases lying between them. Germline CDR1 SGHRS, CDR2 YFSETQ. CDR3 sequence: CASSLVADDTQYF. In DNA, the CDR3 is TGCGCCAGCAGCTTGGTGGCTGACGATACGCAGTATTTT.

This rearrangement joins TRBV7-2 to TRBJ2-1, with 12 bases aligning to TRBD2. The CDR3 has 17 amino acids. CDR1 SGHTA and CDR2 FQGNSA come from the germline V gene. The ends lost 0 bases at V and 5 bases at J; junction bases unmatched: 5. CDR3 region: CASSLALAGGPNNEQFF. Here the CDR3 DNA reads TGTGCCAGCAGCTTAGCGCTAGCGGGAGGGCCGAACAATGAGCAGTTCTTC.

The CDR3 sequence is CASRQGAQIETQYF. The CDR3, as DNA: TGTGCCAGCAGGCAGGGGGCGCAGATAGAGACCCAGTACTTC. The chain recombines TRBV25-1 with TRBJ2-5; 8 bases are shared with TRBD1. The CDR3 covers 14 residues. Germline trimming cut 6 bases from V and 4 bases from J; bases unmatched to any gene: 7. In germline, CDR1 is MGHDK, CDR2 SYGVNS.

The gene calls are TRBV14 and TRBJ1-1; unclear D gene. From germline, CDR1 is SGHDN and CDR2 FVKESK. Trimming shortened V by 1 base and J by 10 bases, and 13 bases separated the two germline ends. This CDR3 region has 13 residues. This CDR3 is CASSQASGSSAFF. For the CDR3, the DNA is TGTGCCAGCAGCCAAGCTTCGGGCAGTTCAGCTTTCTTT.

The CDR3 bases are TGTGCCAGCACCGGGGACAGGGGGCTATACTCCTACAATGAGCAGTTCTTC. It encodes CASTGDRGLYSYNEQFF. This chain joins TRBV12-3 or TRBV12-4 and TRBJ2-1; 12 bases map to TRBD1. With V trimmed by 7 bases and J by 0 bases, 7 bases remained unmatched. The CDR3 consists of 17 residues.

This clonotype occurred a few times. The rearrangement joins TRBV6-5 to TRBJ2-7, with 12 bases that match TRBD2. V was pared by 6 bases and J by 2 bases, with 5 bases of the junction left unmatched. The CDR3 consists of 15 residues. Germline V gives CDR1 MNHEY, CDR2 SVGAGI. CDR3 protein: CASRLLAGGPYEQYF. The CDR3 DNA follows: TGTGCCAGCAGACTACTAGCGGGAGGCCCCTACGAGCAGTACTTC.

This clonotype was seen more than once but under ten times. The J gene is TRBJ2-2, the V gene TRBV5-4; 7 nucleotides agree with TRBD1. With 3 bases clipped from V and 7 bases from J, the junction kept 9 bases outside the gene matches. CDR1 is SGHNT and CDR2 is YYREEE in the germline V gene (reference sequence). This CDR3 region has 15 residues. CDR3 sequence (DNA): TGTGCCAGCAGCTACCCAACAGGGGCGGGCGGGGAGCTGTTTTTT. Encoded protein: CASSYPTGAGGELFF.

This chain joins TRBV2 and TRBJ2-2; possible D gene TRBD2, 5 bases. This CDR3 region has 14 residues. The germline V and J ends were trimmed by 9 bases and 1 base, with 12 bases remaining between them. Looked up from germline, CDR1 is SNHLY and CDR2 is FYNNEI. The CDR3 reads CASFGGQNTGELFF. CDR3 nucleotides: TGTGCCAGTTTTGGCGGGCAGAACACCGGGGAGCTGTTTTTT.

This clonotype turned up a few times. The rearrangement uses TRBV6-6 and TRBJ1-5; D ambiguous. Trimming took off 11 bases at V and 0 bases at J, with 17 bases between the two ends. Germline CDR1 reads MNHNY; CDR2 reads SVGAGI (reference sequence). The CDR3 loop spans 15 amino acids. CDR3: CAVRENPYSNQPQHF. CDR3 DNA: TGTGCCGTGCGGGAAAACCCTTATAGCAATCAGCCCCAGCATTTT.

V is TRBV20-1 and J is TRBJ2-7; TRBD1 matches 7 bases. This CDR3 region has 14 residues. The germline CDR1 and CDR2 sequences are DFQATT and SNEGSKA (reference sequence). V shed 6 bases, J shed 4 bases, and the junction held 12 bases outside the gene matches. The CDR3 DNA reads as TGCAGTGCGAGGGGGACAGAAAATCGGTACGAGCAGTACTTC. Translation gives CSARGTENRYEQYF.

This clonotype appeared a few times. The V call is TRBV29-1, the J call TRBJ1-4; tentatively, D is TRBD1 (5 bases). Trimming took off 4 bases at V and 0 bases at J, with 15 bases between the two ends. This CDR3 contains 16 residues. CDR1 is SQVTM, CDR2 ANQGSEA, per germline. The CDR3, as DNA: TGCAGCGTTGCGCCTGCCGACAGCCCAACTAATGAAAAACTGTTTTTT. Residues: CSVAPADSPTNEKLFF.

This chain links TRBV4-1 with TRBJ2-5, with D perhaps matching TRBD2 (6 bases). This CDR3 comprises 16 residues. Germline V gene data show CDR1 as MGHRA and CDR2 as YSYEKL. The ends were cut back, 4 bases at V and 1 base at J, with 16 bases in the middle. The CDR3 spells CASSRPGGAFQETQYF. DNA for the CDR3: TGCGCCAGCAGCCGACCAGGCGGGGCATTCCAAGAGACCCAGTACTTC.

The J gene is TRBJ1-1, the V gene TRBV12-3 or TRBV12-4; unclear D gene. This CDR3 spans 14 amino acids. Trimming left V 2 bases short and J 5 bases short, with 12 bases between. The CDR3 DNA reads TGTGCCAGCAGTTTATCGGGAGTACGGACTGAAGCTTTCTTT. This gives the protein CASSLSGVRTEAFF.

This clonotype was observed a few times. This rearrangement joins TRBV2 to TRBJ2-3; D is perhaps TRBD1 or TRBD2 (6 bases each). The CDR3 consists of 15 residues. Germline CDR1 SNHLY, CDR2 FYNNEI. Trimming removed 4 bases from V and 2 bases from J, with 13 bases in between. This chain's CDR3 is CASSVGGATTDTQYF. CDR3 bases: TGTGCCAGCAGTGTCGGGGGCGCGACCACAGATACGCAGTATTTT.

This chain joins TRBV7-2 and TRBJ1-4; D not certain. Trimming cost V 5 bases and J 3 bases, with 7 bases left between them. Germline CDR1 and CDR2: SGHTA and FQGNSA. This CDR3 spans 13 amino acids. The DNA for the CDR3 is TGTGCCAGCAGCCCGTTATCTAATGAAAAACTGTTTTTT. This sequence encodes CASSPLSNEKLFF.

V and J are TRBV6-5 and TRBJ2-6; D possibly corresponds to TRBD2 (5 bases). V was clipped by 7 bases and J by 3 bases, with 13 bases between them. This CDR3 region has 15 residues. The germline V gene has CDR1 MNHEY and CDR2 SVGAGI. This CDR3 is CASTLTRGGANVLTF. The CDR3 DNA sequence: TGTGCCAGCACTTTAACTCGGGGTGGGGCCAACGTCCTGACTTTC.

CDR3 amino acids: CAISGLQGTGGELFF. The CDR3 nucleotides read TGTGCCATCAGTGGATTACAGGGGACCGGCGGGGAGCTGTTTTTT. The chain uses TRBV10-3 and TRBJ2-2; TRBD1 agrees at 7 bases. This CDR3 region has 15 residues. V lost 4 bases, J lost 7 bases, and 9 bases stayed unmatched. The V gene's germline CDR1 is ENHRY and CDR2 SYGVKD.

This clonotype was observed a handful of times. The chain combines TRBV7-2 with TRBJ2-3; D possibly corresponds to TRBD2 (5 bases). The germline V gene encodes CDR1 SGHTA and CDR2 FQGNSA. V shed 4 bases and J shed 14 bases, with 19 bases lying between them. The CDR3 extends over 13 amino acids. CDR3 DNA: TGTGCCAGCAGCTCGAGATTAGCGCCACGTTGGTATTTT. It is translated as CASSSRLAPRWYF.

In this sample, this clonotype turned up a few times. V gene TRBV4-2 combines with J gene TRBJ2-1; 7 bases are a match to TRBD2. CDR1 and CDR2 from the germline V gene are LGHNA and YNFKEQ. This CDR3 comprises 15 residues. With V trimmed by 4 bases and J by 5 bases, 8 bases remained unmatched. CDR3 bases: TGTGCCAGCAGCCGGGCCCGGGGGAGGGACAATGAGCAGTTCTTC. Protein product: CASSRARGRDNEQFF.

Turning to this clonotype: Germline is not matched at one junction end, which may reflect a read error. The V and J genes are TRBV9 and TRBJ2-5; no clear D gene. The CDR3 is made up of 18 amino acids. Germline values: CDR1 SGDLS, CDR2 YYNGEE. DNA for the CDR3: TGTACCAGCAGCGCCAATGGATTCGCTTTTACCCAAGGGGAGACCCAGTACTTC. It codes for CTSSANGFAFTQGETQYF.

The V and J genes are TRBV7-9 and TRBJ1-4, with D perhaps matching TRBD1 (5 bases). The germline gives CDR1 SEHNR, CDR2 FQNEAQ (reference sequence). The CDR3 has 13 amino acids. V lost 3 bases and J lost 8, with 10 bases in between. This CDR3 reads CASSFSGGEKLFF. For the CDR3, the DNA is TGTGCCAGCAGCTTCTCGGGGGGAGAAAAACTGTTTTTT.